The 7 T cell receptor beta chains listed next were all sequenced from one sample in a study of cytomegalovirus exposure and HLA in healthy donors. It was with 60 Vbeta and 13 Jbeta primers that the PCR ran. Some clones are missing from TCRdb's copy, which holds only in-frame ones; the method was immunoSEQ multiplex PCR. The data show some 200,000 clones, around 80% seen once. The sequencing input was PBMCs. Every receptor here comes from a woman between 25 and 40 years old in good health and CMV-seronegative.

The chain carries TRBV4-1 and TRBJ1-1, with TRBD1 as a possible D gene (5 bases). Germline V gene data show CDR1 as MGHRA and CDR2 as YSYEKL. The CDR3 totals 16 residues. The germline V and J ends were trimmed by 0 bases and 6 bases, with 17 bases remaining between them. The CDR3: CASSQDWGRRGAEAFF. The CDR3 DNA follows: TGCGCCAGCAGCCAAGACTGGGGCCGTCGGGGGGCTGAAGCTTTCTTT.

The genes are TRBV29-1 and TRBJ2-7; 7 nucleotides align to TRBD1. This CDR3 comprises 13 residues. Germline V gene data show CDR1 as SQVTM and CDR2 as ANQGSEA. V was clipped by 6 bases and J by 5 bases; unmatched bases: 10. The CDR3 reads CSVETTGPHEQYF. The CDR3 DNA sequence: TGCAGCGTGGAAACGACAGGGCCCCACGAGCAGTACTTC.

The gene calls are TRBV7-9 and TRBJ2-1, with TRBD2 identical over 8 bases. This CDR3 region has 17 residues. Per germline, CDR1 SEHNR and CDR2 FQNEAQ (reference sequence). J lost 3 bases, V lost 2 bases, and 9 bases had no gene match. The CDR3 bases are TGTGCCAGCAGCTTAATACTCACTAGCGGACTCTACAATGAGCAGTTCTTC. Its translation: CASSLILTSGLYNEQFF.

This chain connects TRBV27 to TRBJ2-7; TRBD1 aligns across 7 bases. Trimming at V came to 4 bases and at J to 4 bases, leaving 7 bases not matched to a gene. The CDR3 totals 14 residues. Germline CDR1 MNHEY, CDR2 SMNVEV (reference sequence). DNA for the CDR3: TGTGCCAGCAGTTCCCACAGGGGTAAGTACGAGCAGTACTTC. This gives the protein CASSSHRGKYEQYF.

The chain couples TRBV7-9 to TRBJ1-2, with D uncertain. From germline, CDR1 is SEHNR and CDR2 FQNEAQ (reference sequence). V lost 2 bases and J 2 bases, leaving 9 bases between the germline ends. This CDR3 is built from 14 residues. This CDR3 reads CASSLSGDNYGYTF. The CDR3 DNA is TGTGCCAGCAGCTTATCTGGAGACAACTATGGCTACACCTTC.

This clone was seen a few times. Other DNA sequences in this specimen translate into the identical CDR3. The gene calls are TRBV11-2 and TRBJ2-7, with D unclear. The CDR3 contains 11 residues. V lost 6 bases and J 3 bases, leaving 6 bases between the germline ends. The germline gives CDR1 SGHAT, CDR2 FQNNGV. The DNA of the CDR3 is TGTGCCAGCAGTTCCAGCTACGAGCAGTACTTC. Translating gives CASSSSYEQYF.

The genes are TRBV28 and TRBJ1-3, with no clear D. The CDR3 has 14 amino acids. In germline, CDR1 is MDHEN, CDR2 SYDVKM. Trimming pared 2 bases from V and 0 bases from J, leaving 5 bases between. CDR3 bases: TGTGCCAGCAGTTTACTTAACTCTGGAAACACCATATATTTT. It is translated as CASSLLNSGNTIYF.